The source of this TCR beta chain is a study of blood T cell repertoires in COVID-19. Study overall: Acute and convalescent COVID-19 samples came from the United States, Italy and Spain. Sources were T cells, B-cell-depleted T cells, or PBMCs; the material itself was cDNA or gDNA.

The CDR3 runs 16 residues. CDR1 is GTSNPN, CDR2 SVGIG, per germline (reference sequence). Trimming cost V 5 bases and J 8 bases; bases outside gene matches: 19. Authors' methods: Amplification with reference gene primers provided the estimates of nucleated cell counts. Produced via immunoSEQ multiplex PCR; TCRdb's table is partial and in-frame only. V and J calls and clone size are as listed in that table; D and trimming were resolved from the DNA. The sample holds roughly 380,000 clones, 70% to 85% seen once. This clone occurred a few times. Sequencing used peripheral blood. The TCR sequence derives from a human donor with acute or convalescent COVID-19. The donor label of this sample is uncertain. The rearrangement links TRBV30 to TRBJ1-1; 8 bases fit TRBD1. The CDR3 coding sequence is TGTGCCTGGGAGACTCCAAGGGGGCAGGGGGCTCGAGAAGCTTTCTTT. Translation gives CAWETPRGQGAREAFF. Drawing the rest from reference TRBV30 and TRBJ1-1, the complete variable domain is SQTIHQWPATLVQPVGSPLSLECTVEGTSNPNLYWYRQAAGRGLQLLFYSVGIGQISSEVPQNLSASRPQDRQFILSSKKLLLSDSGFYLCAWETPRGQGAREAFFGQGTRLTVV.